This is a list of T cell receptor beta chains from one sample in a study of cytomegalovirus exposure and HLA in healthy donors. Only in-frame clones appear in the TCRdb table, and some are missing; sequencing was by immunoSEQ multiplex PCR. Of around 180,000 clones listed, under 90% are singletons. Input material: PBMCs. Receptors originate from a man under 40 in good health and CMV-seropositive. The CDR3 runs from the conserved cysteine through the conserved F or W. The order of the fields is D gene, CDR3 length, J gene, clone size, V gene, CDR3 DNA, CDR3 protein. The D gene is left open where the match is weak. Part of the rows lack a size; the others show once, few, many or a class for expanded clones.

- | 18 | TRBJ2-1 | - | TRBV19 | TGTGCCAGTAGTATCGGGGCCGGTTCAGGGGATGATTACAATGAGCAGTTCTTC | CASSIGAGSGDDYNEQFF
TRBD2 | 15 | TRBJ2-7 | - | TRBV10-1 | TGCGCCAGCAGCCACTTACTAGCGGGAGGGGACGAGCAGTACTTC | CASSHLLAGGDEQYF
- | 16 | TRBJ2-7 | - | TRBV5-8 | TGTGCCAGCAGCTTGGCCGGCCTTCTAGGGGCCTACGAGCAGTACTTC | CASSLAGLLGAYEQYF
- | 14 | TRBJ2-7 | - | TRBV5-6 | TGTGCCAGCAAGAAAACAGGTGTCAGCTACGAGCAGTACTTC | CASKKTGVSYEQYF
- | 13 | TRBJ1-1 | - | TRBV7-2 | TGTGCCAGCAGCTTACGGGGGAACACTGAAGCTTTCTTT | CASSLRGNTEAFF
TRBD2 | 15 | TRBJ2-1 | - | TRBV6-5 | TGTGCCAGCAGAGGTAGCGGGGGCTCCTACAATGAGCAGTTCTTC | CASRGSGGSYNEQFF
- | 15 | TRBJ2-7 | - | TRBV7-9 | TGTGCCAGCCGAGGGGGGGGTCGGGGGTCCTACGAGCAGTACTTC | CASRGGGRGSYEQYF
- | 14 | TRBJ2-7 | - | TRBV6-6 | TGTGCCAGCAGTTACGTTGGACAGCCCTACGAGCAGTACTTC | CASSYVGQPYEQYF
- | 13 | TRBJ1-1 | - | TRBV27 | TGTGCCAGCAGTTTAGGGGGCGCGACTGAAGCTTTCTTT | CASSLGGATEAFF
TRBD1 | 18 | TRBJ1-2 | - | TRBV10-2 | TGCGCCAGCAGTCCGACAGCCGGGACAGGGGGCCCCAACTATGGCTACACCTTC | CASSPTAGTGGPNYGYTF
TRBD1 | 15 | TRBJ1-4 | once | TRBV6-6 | TGTGCCAGCAGTTACTCGGGACAGATTAATGAAAAACTGTTTTTT | CASSYSGQINEKLFF
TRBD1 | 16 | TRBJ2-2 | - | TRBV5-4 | TGTGCCAGCAGCCCAGGACAGGGGCGGAACACCGGGGAGCTGTTTTTT | CASSPGQGRNTGELFF
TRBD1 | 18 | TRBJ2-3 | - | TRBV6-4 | TGTGCCAGCAGTGAAAAACCGGTACACAGGGGGAAATGGGTTACGCAGTATTTT | CASSEKPVHRGKWVTQYF
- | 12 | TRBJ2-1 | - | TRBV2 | TGTGCCAGCAGTGAGGAGTACAATGAGCAGTTCTTC | CASSEEYNEQFF
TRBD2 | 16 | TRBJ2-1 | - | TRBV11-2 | TGTGCCAGCAGCTTAGGCCCAGCGGGGGGGCCGAATGAGCAGTTCTTC | CASSLGPAGGPNEQFF
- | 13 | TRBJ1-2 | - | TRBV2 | TGTGCCAGCAGTGACCAGGGCTCCTATGGCTACACCTTC | CASSDQGSYGYTF
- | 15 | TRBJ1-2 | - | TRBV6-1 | TGTGCCAGCAGTGGGAGTGGGGGGGCGGTGAGTGGCTACACCTTC | CASSGSGGAVSGYTF
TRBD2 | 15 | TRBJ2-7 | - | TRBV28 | TGTGCCAGCAGTCCCCAAGCGGGAGGGGCCTACGAGCAGTACTTC | CASSPQAGGAYEQYF
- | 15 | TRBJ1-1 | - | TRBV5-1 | TGCGCCAGCAGCTTGGGTGGGGCGCTGAACACTGAAGCTTTCTTT | CASSLGGALNTEAFF
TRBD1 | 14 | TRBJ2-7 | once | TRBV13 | TGTGCCAGCAGCACCGGACAGGGGGCCTACGAGCAGTACTTC | CASSTGQGAYEQYF
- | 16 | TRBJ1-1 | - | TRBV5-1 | TGCGCCAGCAGCTTGGTACAGGGACCGGGCTTCGCTGAAGCTTTCTTT | CASSLVQGPGFAEAFF
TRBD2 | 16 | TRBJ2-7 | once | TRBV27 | TGTGCCAGCAGTTTAGGATGGACTAGCCTTGGCTACGAGCAGTACTTC | CASSLGWTSLGYEQYF
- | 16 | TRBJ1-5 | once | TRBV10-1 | TGCGCCAGCAGTGAGTGGAGGGCGCAGGGCAATCAGCCCCAGCATTTT | CASSEWRAQGNQPQHF
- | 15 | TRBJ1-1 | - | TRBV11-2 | TGTGCCAGCAGCGCCAAGACAGGCGGAAACACTGAAGCTTTCTTT | CASSAKTGGNTEAFF
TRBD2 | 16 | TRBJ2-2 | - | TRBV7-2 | TGTGCCAGCAGCCCGGGACTAGCGGGGGGCACCGGGGAGCTGTTTTTT | CASSPGLAGGTGELFF
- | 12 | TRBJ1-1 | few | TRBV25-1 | TGTGCCAGCAGTGTGAGTAGCACTGAAGCTTTCTTT | CASSVSSTEAFF
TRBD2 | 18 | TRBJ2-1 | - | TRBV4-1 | TGCGCCAGCAGCCAAACCTGGGGAGGACTAGCGGGTGGGAATGAGCAGTTCTTC | CASSQTWGGLAGGNEQFF
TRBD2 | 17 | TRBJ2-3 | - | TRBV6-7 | TGTGCCAGCAGTTACACAATAGCGGGGGGGATCACAGATACGCAGTATTTT | CASSYTIAGGITDTQYF
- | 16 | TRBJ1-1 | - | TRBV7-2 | TGTGCCAGCAGCTTAGAGGGTAGCCGGGGGGTCGCTGAAGCTTTCTTT | CASSLEGSRGVAEAFF
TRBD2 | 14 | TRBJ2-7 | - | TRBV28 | TGTGCCAGCAGTTCTAGCGGGAGGACCTACGAGCAGTACTTC | CASSSSGRTYEQYF
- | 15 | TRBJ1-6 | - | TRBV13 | TGTGCCAGCAGCTTGATCGAGGGTAAGGGTTCACCCCTCCACTTT | CASSLIEGKGSPLHF
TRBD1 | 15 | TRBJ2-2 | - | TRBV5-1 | TGCGCCAGCACCATAGACAGGGGAACGGACGGGGAGCTGTTTTTT | CASTIDRGTDGELFF
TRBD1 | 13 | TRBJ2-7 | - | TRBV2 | TGTGCCAGCTTAGGGGACAGGAGCTACGAGCAGTACTTC | CASLGDRSYEQYF
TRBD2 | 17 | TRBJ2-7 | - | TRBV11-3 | TGTGCCAGCAGCCCCGGGACTAGCGGGGGGGAATCCTACGAGCAGTACTTC | CASSPGTSGGESYEQYF
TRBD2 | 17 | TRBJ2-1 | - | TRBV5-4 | TGTGCCAGCAGCTTGGGGGTCAGCGGGAGGGCCCTTAATGAGCAGTTCTTC | CASSLGVSGRALNEQFF
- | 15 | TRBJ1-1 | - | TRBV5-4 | TGTGCCAGCAGATCTGAGGCTGGAATGAACACTGAAGCTTTCTTT | CASRSEAGMNTEAFF
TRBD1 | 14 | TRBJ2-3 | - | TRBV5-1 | TGCGCCAGCAGCCTTGTCACAGGGGAAGATACGCAGTATTTT | CASSLVTGEDTQYF
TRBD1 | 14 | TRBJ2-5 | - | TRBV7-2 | TGTGCCAGCAGCCACCGGACAGGGCAAGAGACCCAGTACTTC | CASSHRTGQETQYF
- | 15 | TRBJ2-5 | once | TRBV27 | TGTGCCAGCAGTTACGGCCAGGGGTACGCAGAGACCCAGTACTTC | CASSYGQGYAETQYF
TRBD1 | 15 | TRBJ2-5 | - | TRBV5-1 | TGCGCCAGCAGCCCAGGGACAGGGCCACAAGAGACCCAGTACTTC | CASSPGTGPQETQYF
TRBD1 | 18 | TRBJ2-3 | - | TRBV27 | TGTGCCAGCAGTTACCGGGACAGGGGGCGTTTGTCTCCAGATACGCAGTATTTT | CASSYRDRGRLSPDTQYF
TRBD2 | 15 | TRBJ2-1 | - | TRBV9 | TGTGCCAGCAGCACCGACACCGGGAGGTACAATGAGCAGTTCTTC | CASSTDTGRYNEQFF
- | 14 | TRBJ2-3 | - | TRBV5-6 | TGTGCCAGCAGCTTGACCCAGATCACAGATACGCAGTATTTT | CASSLTQITDTQYF
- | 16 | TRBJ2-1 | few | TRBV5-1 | TGCGCCAGCAGCCTGGCCCTTCCCGCACAAGGACTCGAGCAGTTCTTC | CASSLALPAQGLEQFF
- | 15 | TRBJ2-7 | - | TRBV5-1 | TGCGCCAGCAGCTCCCTCACGGGTAGGTCCTACGAGCAGTACTTC | CASSSLTGRSYEQYF
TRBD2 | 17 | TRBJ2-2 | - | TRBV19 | TGTGCCAGTAGTTTCAGAATAGCGGGAGTGCACACCGGGGAGCTGTTTTTT | CASSFRIAGVHTGELFF
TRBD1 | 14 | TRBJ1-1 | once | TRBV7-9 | TGTGCCAGCAGCCAACAGGGGAAGGGGACTGAAGCTTTCTTT | CASSQQGKGTEAFF
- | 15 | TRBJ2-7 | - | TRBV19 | TGTGCCAGTAGTATAGCTGGAACTAGTTCCTACGAGCAGTACTTC | CASSIAGTSSYEQYF
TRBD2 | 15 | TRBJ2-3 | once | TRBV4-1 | TGCGCCAGCAGCCTTCGGGGGGAGAGCACAGATACGCAGTATTTT | CASSLRGESTDTQYF